These 25 T cell receptor beta chains were sequenced from one sample in a study of Tregs in tolerant kidney transplant recipients. Sequencing used immunoSEQ multiplex PCR; TCRdb keeps in-frame clones, though not all of them. The sample table sets out 45,000 to 55,000 clones. The sample was CD4+ T cells from blood, taken before the transplant. These receptors were obtained from a human donor who received a combined kidney and bone marrow transplant.

On this clone: The CDR3 goes on 3 residues after the read ends, and that part is filled in from the germline J gene. The chain employs TRBV2 and TRBJ2-1; 7 bases align to TRBD2. V gave up 5 bases and J gave up 2 bases; unmatched junction bases: 3. This CDR3 has 14 residues. Germline values: CDR1 SNHLY, CDR2 FYNNEI. CDR3 DNA (partial): TGTGCCAGCAGTCAGCGGGGACCCTACAATGAG. It codes for CASSQRGPYNE. The whole CDR3 sequence reads CASSQRGPYNEQFF.

In regard to this clone: The CDR3 is cut off 3 residues early in the read; its end comes from the germline J gene. The chain carries TRBV6-1 and TRBJ1-3, with D hard to call. CDR3 size: 13 residues. V lost 1 base, J lost 4 bases, and 5 bases lay in between. Germline V gene sequence: CDR1 MNHNS, CDR2 SASEGT. CDR3 sequence: CASSEEAGNTIYF. The covered CDR3 bases are TGTGCCAGCAGTGAAGAGGCCGGAAACACC.

Concerning this clone itself: Read sequence stops 3 residues before the CDR3 end, and the germline J gene provides the missing end. The chain employs TRBV30 and TRBJ1-3; no clear D. The germline gives CDR1 GTSNPN, CDR2 SVGIG (reference sequence). Trimming shortened V by 4 bases and J by 0 bases, and 7 bases separated the two germline ends. The length of the CDR3 is 13 residues. The sequenced part of the CDR3 DNA is TGTGCCTGGACCGGGTTCTCTGGAAACACC. This codes for CAWTGFSGNT. The CDR3 in its entirety is CAWTGFSGNTIYF.

Comments on this clone: The CDR3 is cut off 3 residues early in the read; its end comes from the germline J gene. The chain recombines TRBV20-1 with TRBJ2-1; TRBD1 is a possible D gene (6 bases). Germline assignment: CDR1 DFQATT and CDR2 SNEGSKA (reference sequence). The CDR3 length is 15 residues. Trimming took off 0 bases at V and 8 bases at J, with 17 bases between the two ends. CDR3 bases read: TGCAGTGCTAGAGATTACGTGGCAGGGGATCATGAG. Translating it yields CSARDYVAGDHE. The whole CDR3 protein is CSARDYVAGDHEQFF.

In the case of this clone: The CDR3 extends 3 residues past the end of the read, so its final part is completed from the germline J gene. The rearrangement uses TRBV10-1 and TRBJ2-5; tentative D call: TRBD2 (6 bases). V was shortened by 5 bases and J by 0 bases, with 10 bases between the two germline ends. Germline V gene sequence: CDR1 WNHNN, CDR2 SYGVQD (reference sequence). The CDR3 sequence is 14 residues long. The CDR3 DNA, read in part, is TGCGCCAGCAGTCCTCCGGGGGACCAAGAGACC. Protein sequence: CASSPPGDQET. The whole CDR3 protein reads CASSPPGDQETQYF.

With regard to this clone: The CDR3 is cut off 3 residues early in the read; its end comes from the germline J gene. The V gene is TRBV2, the J gene TRBJ2-3, with a tentative D call TRBD1 (6 bases). CDR3 length: 13 amino acids. Per the germline V gene, CDR1 is SNHLY and CDR2 is FYNNEI. Here the CDR3 reads CASRDQGSGTQYF. The sequenced part of the CDR3 DNA is TGTGCCAGCAGAGACCAGGGGAGTGGGACG.

Comments on this clone: The read ends 3 residues shy of where the CDR3 ends; the end is completed using the germline J gene. V is TRBV7-2 and J is TRBJ2-7; D might be TRBD2 (7 bases). Germline V gene sequence: CDR1 SGHTA, CDR2 FQGNSA. V was cut by 0 bases and J by 2 bases, with 14 bases left in between. The CDR3 consists of 16 residues. Partial CDR3 DNA: TGTGCCAGCAGCTTAGCGGGGGGCGGGACTACCTACGAG. Amino acids: CASSLAGGGTTYE. In full, the CDR3 reads CASSLAGGGTTYEQYF.

A remark on this clone: The CDR3 extends 3 residues past the end of the read, so its final part is completed from the germline J gene. The chain has TRBV5-1 and TRBJ2-1, with 12 bases identical to TRBD2. This CDR3 is 15 amino acids long. Trimming took 3 bases from V and 6 from J; bases not matched to a gene: 4. Germline V CDR1 and CDR2: SGHRS, YFSETQ. CDR3 amino acids: CASSSTSGSINEQFF. The DNA read from the CDR3 is TGCGCCAGCAGCTCGACTAGCGGGAGTATCAATGAG.

As regards this clone: The CDR3 end is not reached by the read, which stops 3 residues before it; the germline J gene fills it in. The chain uses TRBV2 and TRBJ1-1, with a tentative D call TRBD1 (6 bases). This CDR3 is 13 amino acids long. Trimming cost V 8 bases and J 2 bases, with 12 bases left between them. Germline V gene data show CDR1 as SNHLY and CDR2 as FYNNEI. CDR3 DNA, as far as it was read: TGTGCCAGCCTTACGGACAGAAACACTGAA. Translated, it gives CASLTDRNTE. The whole CDR3 sequence reads CASLTDRNTEAFF.

Remarks on this clone: The read stops 3 residues short of the end of the CDR3; the missing end is completed from the germline J gene. The V call is TRBV30, the J call TRBJ1-3, with TRBD1 matching 7 bases. Germline CDR1 GTSNPN, CDR2 SVGIG (reference sequence). The junction had 11 bases not matched to a gene; V was cut back by 6 bases and J by 3 bases. This CDR3 contains 15 residues. The CDR3 sequence: CACTIEGAHGNTIYF. The sequenced CDR3 bases are TGTGCCTGTACCATTGAGGGGGCGCATGGAAACACC.

Regarding this clone: The CDR3 is cut off 3 residues early in the read; its end comes from the germline J gene. The genes are TRBV5-1 and TRBJ2-1; 12 bases map to TRBD2. The V segment lost 4 bases and the J segment 4 bases; nucleotides outside the gene matches: 6. CDR1 and CDR2 (germline): SGHRS, YFSETQ. CDR3 size: 16 residues. The CDR3 spells CASSLRTSGTYNEQFF. The covered CDR3 bases are TGCGCCAGCAGCCTCCGGACTAGCGGGACGTACAATGAG.

Concerning this clone itself: The read terminates 3 residues before the CDR3 end, so the remaining end is supplied by the germline J gene. The rearrangement uses TRBV7-2 and TRBJ2-1, with TRBD2 identical over 11 bases. In germline, CDR1 is SGHTA, CDR2 FQGNSA. V dropped 3 bases and J dropped 7; count of bases not matched to a gene: 5. This CDR3 is built from 15 residues. Partial CDR3 DNA: TGTGCCAGCAGCTTGAGGCTAGCGGGAGGTAATGAG. Protein sequence: CASSLRLAGGNE. Given in full, the CDR3 is CASSLRLAGGNEQFF. The full variable domain, rest sourced from reference TRBV7-2 and TRBJ2-1, is GAGVSQSPSNKVTEKGKDVELRCDPISGHTALYWYRQSLGQGLEFLIYFQGNSAPDKSGLPSDRFSAERTGGSVSTLTIQRTQQEDSAVYLCASSLRLAGGNEQFFGPGTRLTVL.

Notes on this clone: The read comes to an end 3 residues before the CDR3 does, leaving the germline J gene to fill in the end. J is TRBJ1-5 and V is TRBV29-1, with D possibly TRBD1 on 6 matching bases. V gave up 5 bases and J gave up 7 bases, with 18 bases separating them. There are 14 residues in the CDR3. From germline, CDR1 is SQVTM and CDR2 ANQGSEA. CDR3 region: CSVREGGPGQPQHF. CDR3 DNA (partial): TGCAGCGTTCGGGAGGGGGGGCCCGGCCAGCCC.

As regards this clone: The CDR3 end falls 3 residues outside the read, so it is completed with the germline J gene. V is TRBV18 and J is TRBJ2-4, with D perhaps TRBD2 (6 bases). Germline-derived CDR1 and CDR2 are KGHSH and LQKENI. The V end lost 3 bases, the J end lost 6 bases, and 15 bases lay between the germline ends. This CDR3 has 15 amino acids. The CDR3 is CASSPLEGPGNIQYF. The CDR3 bases that were read are TGTGCCAGCTCACCCCTGGAGGGGCCTGGAAACATT.

As for this clone: The read ends 3 residues shy of where the CDR3 ends; the end is completed using the germline J gene. The gene calls are TRBV30 and TRBJ2-1; 8 bases are shared with TRBD1. Germline trimming cut 7 bases from V and 8 bases from J; bases unmatched to any gene: 7. The CDR3 contains 12 residues. The germline V gene has CDR1 GTSNPN and CDR2 SVGIG (reference sequence). The CDR3 DNA, read in part, is TGTGCCTCCGACAGGGGTGTCCATGAG. It yields the protein CASDRGVHE. The full CDR3 reads CASDRGVHEQFF.

On this clone: The sequence runs out 3 residues before the end of the CDR3; the remainder is reconstructed from the germline J gene. The genes are TRBV7-2 and TRBJ2-5; a possible D gene is TRBD2 (6 bases). V shed 5 bases and J shed 4 bases, with 14 bases lying between them. Germline V gene lookup returns CDR1 SGHTA and CDR2 FQGNSA. The length of the CDR3 is 14 residues. This chain's CDR3 is CASSPSGDRETQYF. The part of the CDR3 DNA that was read is TGTGCCAGCAGCCCATCGGGGGATAGAGAGACC.

On this clone: Sequencing ends 3 residues short of the CDR3 end; the germline J gene provides the rest. V usage is TRBV20-1 and J usage is TRBJ2-7, with D perhaps TRBD1 (6 bases). Trimming pared 3 bases from V and 3 bases from J, leaving 15 bases between. From germline, CDR1 is DFQATT and CDR2 SNEGSKA (reference sequence). The CDR3 is 14 amino acids. CDR3 protein: CSASSGAPHYEQYF. The CDR3 bases that were read are TGCAGTGCTAGTTCAGGGGCTCCCCACTACGAG.

The CDR3 is CASSPGRVGEKLFF. The CDR3 bases that were read are TGCGCCAGCAGCCCCGGCAGGGTGGGTGAAAAA. The chain employs TRBV5-1 and TRBJ1-4, with D maybe TRBD1 (5 bases). Read coverage stops 3 residues before the CDR3 terminus; the germline J gene supplies the remainder. CDR1 and CDR2 from the germline V gene are SGHRS and YFSETQ. Trimming took 4 bases from V and 7 from J, leaving 14 bases between them. CDR3 size: 14 residues. Filled out from reference TRBV5-1 and TRBJ1-4, the complete variable domain reads KAGVTQTPRYLIKTRGQQVTLSCSPISGHRSVSWYQQTPGQGLQFLFEYFSETQRNKGNFPGRFSGRQFSNSRSEMNVSTLELGDSALYLCASSPGRVGEKLFFGSGTQLSVL.

Comments on this clone: The missing CDR3 end, 3 residues past where the read stops, is filled in from the germline J gene. The V and J genes are TRBV19 and TRBJ1-1; D is undetermined. V was pared by 3 bases and J by 0 bases, with 14 bases between. Germline CDR1 reads LNHDA; CDR2 reads SQIVND (reference sequence). The CDR3 loop spans 16 amino acids. CDR3: CASSIEKRQVNTEAFF. The sequenced part of the CDR3 DNA is TGTGCCAGTAGTATCGAAAAGCGCCAAGTGAACACTGAA.

For this clone: The read halts 3 residues ahead of the CDR3 end, with the missing end drawn from the germline J gene. The chain joins TRBV7-9 to TRBJ1-1; no clear D gene. Germline CDR1 SEHNR, CDR2 FQNEAQ (reference sequence). The CDR3 is 12 amino acids. The part of the CDR3 DNA that was read is TGTGCCAGCAGCTTAGAGGCAGGTGGA. Amino acids: CASSLEAGG. The CDR3 in its entirety is CASSLEAGGAFF.

Concerning this clone itself: The DNA ends 3 residues before the CDR3 does, and the rest of the CDR3 is filled in from the germline J gene. The chain couples TRBV20-1 to TRBJ2-1; 8 bases map to TRBD2. V lost 2 bases and J lost 4; bases outside the gene matches: 16. From germline, CDR1 is DFQATT and CDR2 SNEGSKA (reference sequence). The CDR3 length is 18 residues. The CDR3 spells CSARIRGVAGGGYNEQFF. The DNA read from the CDR3 is TGCAGTGCTAGAATCCGGGGGGTGGCGGGAGGAGGTTACAATGAG.

About this clone: The read stops 3 residues short of the end of the CDR3; the missing end is completed from the germline J gene. The chain is built from TRBV5-6 and TRBJ2-3; 7 bases agree with TRBD2. Per the germline V gene, CDR1 is SGHDT and CDR2 is YYEEEE. The CDR3 is made up of 14 amino acids. The sequenced part of the CDR3 DNA is TGTGCCAGCAGCTCCCTCCAAGGACTAGGCACG. It specifies CASSSLQGLGT. The whole CDR3 sequence is CASSSLQGLGTQYF.

As concerns this clone: The read is 3 residues too short to cover the CDR3 end, so that end is filled in from the germline J gene. The V gene is TRBV18, the J gene TRBJ2-1; the D gene could be TRBD1 or TRBD2 (5 bases each). The CDR3 runs to 16 residues. Germline loops: CDR1 KGHSH, CDR2 LQKENI. The V gene lost 3 bases and the J gene lost 4 bases, with 16 bases spanning the gap. The CDR3 region is CASSPPEGFPYNEQFF. The part of the CDR3 DNA that was read is TGTGCCAGCTCACCCCCTGAGGGGTTCCCTTACAATGAG.

A remark on this clone: The CDR3 goes on 3 residues after the read ends, and that part is filled in from the germline J gene. The chain has TRBV20-1 and TRBJ1-6; D ambiguous. The V gene's germline CDR1 is DFQATT and CDR2 SNEGSKA (reference sequence). CDR3 length equals 15 residues. Trimming removed 3 bases at V and 0 bases at J, with 9 bases between. CDR3 sequence reads: CSASAGSSYNSPLHF. CDR3 DNA, as far as it was read: TGCAGTGCTAGCGCGGGGAGCTCCTATAATTCACCC.

CDR3 region: CASSVQGANTGELFF. Partial CDR3 DNA: TGTGCCAGCAGCGTACAGGGCGCGAACACCGGGGAG. This chain uses TRBV5-4 with TRBJ2-2, with a tentative D call TRBD1 (6 bases). Coverage ceases 3 residues before the CDR3 finishes, and the germline J gene fills in the end. Germline V lookup: CDR1 SGHNT, CDR2 YYREEE (reference sequence). The CDR3 runs to 15 residues. V gave up 4 bases and J gave up 0 bases, with 10 bases separating them.